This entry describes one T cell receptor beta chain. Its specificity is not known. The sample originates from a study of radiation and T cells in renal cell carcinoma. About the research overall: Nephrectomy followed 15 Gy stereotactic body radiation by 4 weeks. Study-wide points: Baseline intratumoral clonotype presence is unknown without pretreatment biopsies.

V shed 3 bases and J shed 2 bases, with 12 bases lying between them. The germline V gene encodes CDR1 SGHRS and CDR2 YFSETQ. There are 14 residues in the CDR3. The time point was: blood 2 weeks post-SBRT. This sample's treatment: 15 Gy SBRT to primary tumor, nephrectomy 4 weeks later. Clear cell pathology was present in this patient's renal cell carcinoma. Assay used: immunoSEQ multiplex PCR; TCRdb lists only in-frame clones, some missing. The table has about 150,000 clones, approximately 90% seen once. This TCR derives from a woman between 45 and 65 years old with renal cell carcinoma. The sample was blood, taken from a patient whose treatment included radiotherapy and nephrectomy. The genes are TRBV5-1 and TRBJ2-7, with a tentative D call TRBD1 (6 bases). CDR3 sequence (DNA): TGCGCCAGCAGCTGGAATACAGGGACCTACGAGCAGTACTTC. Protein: CASSWNTGTYEQYF.